The clone carrying this TCR beta chain was found many times. The antigen remains unidentified. Time point noted: persistent/refractory GD, antithyroid drugs over 5 years with positive TRAb. The authors made the TCR library using RNA they extracted from PBMCs. Germline trimming cut 3 bases from V and 0 bases from J; bases unmatched to any gene: 6. CDR1 MNHEY and CDR2 SMNVEV come from the germline V gene (reference sequence). The CDR3 extends over 16 amino acids. The data were taken from a study of regulatory T cells in long-lasting Graves disease. Study in general: The criterion for persistent Graves' disease was over 5 years of antithyroid drugs with positive TSH receptor antibodies. Broader study findings: Persistent Graves' patients showed a TCR diversity that was lower than that of newly diagnosed ones. Fewer public clonotypes were shared by new patients (approximately 1,000) than by persistent patients (about 2,700).

Construction of TCR beta libraries relied on iRepertoire HTBI primers and on Arm-PCR targeting CDR3 regions. TCRdb called the multiplex PCR reads again in MiXCR, with one record for every CDR3 protein. There are over 350,000 distinct CDR3 sequences in the sample; less than 25% occur only once, and around 21% lies in the top ten. The chain joins TRBV27 to TRBJ1-1, with 8 bases identical to TRBD1. This receptor was identified in a female donor with Graves disease. The material sequenced was peripheral blood mononuclear cells (PBMCs), taken when the disease was refractory, from a patient treated with antithyroid drugs. This CDR3 reads CASSFGTGALNTEAFF. The CDR3 DNA reads as TGTGCCAGCAGTTTTGGGACAGGCGCCCTGAACACTGAAGCTTTCTTT.